What follows are 27 T cell receptor beta chains derived from one specimen sequenced in a study of identical twins. Each CDR3 protein gets one entry after TCRdb re-called the 5' RACE reads with MiXCR. The table has about 520,000 distinct CDR3 sequences, 22% seen once. The same sample was also used in a study of T cells expressing NK-cell markers.

Sequencing was performed on CD4+ T cells sorted from blood. The origin of the receptors is a woman in her late teens or twenties in good health.

This clonotype has just a few counts. The gene calls are TRBV11-1 and TRBJ2-1; a weak D match, TRBD2 (6 bases). The CDR3 consists of 18 residues. Trimming pared 6 bases from V and 0 bases from J, leaving 21 bases between. Per germline, CDR1 SGHAT and CDR2 FQDESV (reference sequence). The DNA for the CDR3 is TGTGCCAGCAGACCGAATACCGGGACTGCAAGCTCCTACAATGAGCAGTTCTTC. It is translated as CASRPNTGTASSYNEQFF.

Only a few counts were recorded for this clonotype. The chain employs TRBV30 and TRBJ2-5; D is uncertain. CDR3 length: 15 residues. The ends were cut back, 1 base at V and 3 bases at J, with 15 bases in the middle. CDR1 and CDR2 from the germline V gene are GTSNPN and SVGIG (reference sequence). The CDR3 DNA sequence: TGTGCCTGGAGTGCGATGACCCCTTTAGAAGAGACCCAGTACTTC. Translation gives CAWSAMTPLEETQYF. Full variable domain (remainder filled in from reference TRBV30 and TRBJ2-5): SQTIHQWPATLVQPVGSPLSLECTVEGTSNPNLYWYRQAAGRGLQLLFYSVGIGQISSEVPQNLSASRPQDRQFILSSKKLLLSDSGFYLCAWSAMTPLEETQYFGPGTRLLVL.

Many counts were recorded for this clonotype. The chain carries TRBV10-3 and TRBJ2-7; TRBD2 aligns across 12 bases. V gave up 4 bases and J gave up 6 bases; unmatched junction bases: 4. Germline values: CDR1 ENHRY, CDR2 SYGVKD. This CDR3 spans 14 amino acids. In DNA, the CDR3 is TGTGCCATCAGTGGGACTAGCGGGGCCTCCGAGCAGTACTTC. Its translation: CAISGTSGASEQYF.

The chain carries TRBV10-2 and TRBJ2-3, with 8 bases that match TRBD1. In germline, CDR1 is WSHSY, CDR2 SAAADI. The CDR3 has 15 residues. J gave up 5 bases and V 6 bases, and 10 bases lay outside the gene matches. CDR3 bases: TGCGCCAGCAGCCCACAGACAGGGGCTGGAGATACGCAGTATTTT. This encodes CASSPQTGAGDTQYF.

V gene TRBV29-1 combines with J gene TRBJ2-1; D may be TRBD2 (5 bases). The germline CDR1 and CDR2 sequences are SQVTM and ANQGSEA. This CDR3 contains 14 residues. The germline V and J ends were trimmed by 6 bases and 2 bases, with 14 bases remaining between them. CDR3 loop: CSVLDYRTYNEQFF. CDR3 coding DNA: TGCAGCGTACTCGACTACCGAACCTACAATGAGCAGTTCTTC.

V gene TRBV12-3 or TRBV12-4 combines with J gene TRBJ2-7, with D unclear. The CDR3 is 15 amino acids. V was pared by 5 bases and J by 2 bases, with 16 bases between. CDR3 coding DNA: TGTGCCAGCAGTCCTTTCGGCCGGCAAACCTACGAGCAGTACTTC. Translation gives CASSPFGRQTYEQYF.

The chain joins TRBV13 to TRBJ2-2, with 11 nucleotides matching TRBD2. Germline V CDR1 and CDR2: PRHDT, FYEKMQ (reference sequence). This CDR3 contains 16 residues. After removal of 5 bases from V and 1 base from J, the junction contained 3 bases not matched to a gene. In DNA form, the CDR3 reads TGTGCCAGCAGCCATCTAGCGGGGGGGAACACCGGGGAGCTGTTTTTT. This codes for CASSHLAGGNTGELFF.

This chain connects TRBV4-3 to TRBJ2-1, with TRBD1 as a possible D gene (5 bases). The CDR3 loop spans 15 amino acids. Germline assignment: CDR1 LGHNA and CDR2 YSLEER. V was trimmed by 3 bases and J by 0 bases, leaving 9 bases between them. This CDR3 reads CASSQDTSSYNEQFF. CDR3 DNA: TGCGCCAGCAGCCAGGACACGAGCTCCTACAATGAGCAGTTCTTC.

The chain joins TRBV3-1 to TRBJ1-1; 11 bases align to TRBD1. Trimming cost V 6 bases and J 4 bases; bases outside gene matches: 4. CDR3 length: 14 residues. Germline V gene sequence: CDR1 LGHDT, CDR2 YNNKEL (reference sequence). The CDR3 sequence is CASRPGTGGTEAFF. The CDR3 DNA follows: TGTGCCAGCAGACCGGGGACAGGGGGCACTGAAGCTTTCTTT. Full variable domain (outside the CDR3, taken from reference TRBV3-1 and TRBJ1-1): DTAVSQTPKYLVTQMGNDKSIKCEQNLGHDTMYWYKQDSKKFLKIMFSYNNKELIINETVPNRFSPKSPDKAHLNLHINSLELGDSAVYFCASRPGTGGTEAFFGQGTRLTVV.

This clonotype was seen a few times. The chain employs TRBV24-1 and TRBJ2-7; TRBD2 matches 9 bases. Germline CDR1 reads KGHDR; CDR2 reads SFDVKD. J lost 0 bases, V lost 9 bases, and 17 bases had no gene match. The CDR3 has 18 amino acids. The CDR3, as DNA: TGTGCCACCCTCCGGACTGTAAGGACTAGCGAGAGCTCCTACGAGCAGTACTTC. It yields the protein CATLRTVRTSESSYEQYF.

The chain couples TRBV24-1 to TRBJ2-5; TRBD1 might be the D (6 bases). V lost 2 bases and J 3 bases, leaving 15 bases between the germline ends. This CDR3 contains 16 residues. In germline, CDR1 is KGHDR, CDR2 SFDVKD. This chain's CDR3 is CATSDSRTARKETQYF. In DNA, the CDR3 is TGTGCCACCAGTGATTCCCGGACAGCCCGAAAAGAGACCCAGTACTTC.

The chain is built from TRBV3-1 and TRBJ2-3, with 8 bases fitting TRBD1. This CDR3 comprises 16 residues. V was pared by 6 bases and J by 5 bases, with 13 bases of the junction left unmatched. Germline values: CDR1 LGHDT, CDR2 YNNKEL (reference sequence). This CDR3 reads CASSQKGQGARDTQYF. CDR3 DNA: TGTGCCAGCAGTCAAAAAGGGCAGGGGGCGCGAGATACGCAGTATTTT.

A few counts support this clonotype. The V gene is TRBV7-9, the J gene TRBJ2-5; 9 positions agree with TRBD1. Germline lookup yields CDR1 SEHNR and CDR2 FQNEAQ (reference sequence). The CDR3 length is 17 residues. V gave up 0 bases and J gave up 5 bases; unmatched junction bases: 10. The CDR3 nucleotides are TGTGCCAGCAGCTTAGCGGTGGGACAGGGCCGGTGGGAGACCCAGTACTTC. This sequence encodes CASSLAVGQGRWETQYF.

V gene TRBV9 combines with J gene TRBJ2-7; 9 bases are a match to TRBD2. The CDR3 runs 16 residues. Germline assignment: CDR1 SGDLS and CDR2 YYNGEE. With V trimmed by 0 bases and J by 7 bases, 11 bases remained unmatched. CDR3 nucleotide sequence: TGTGCCAGCAGCGTAGGGTGGGGACTAGCTTCGGGGGAGCAGTACTTC. This sequence encodes CASSVGWGLASGEQYF.

The chain has TRBV5-6 and TRBJ2-1; a possible D gene is TRBD1 (5 bases). The CDR3 contains 16 residues. Germline V gene data show CDR1 as SGHDT and CDR2 as YYEEEE. V dropped 5 bases and J dropped 0 bases, with 15 bases sitting between them. The CDR3 coding sequence is TGTGCCAGCAGGCCCGTGGGGCGAGGCTCCTACAATGAGCAGTTCTTC. Its protein is CASRPVGRGSYNEQFF.

This clonotype was seen only once. This chain uses TRBV14 with TRBJ2-3; D call uncertain. Looked up from germline, CDR1 is SGHDN and CDR2 is FVKESK. V lost 2 bases and J lost 2, with 8 bases in between. The CDR3 runs to 14 residues. CDR3 residues: CASSQNGPTDTQYF. The CDR3 bases are TGTGCCAGCAGCCAAAACGGGCCCACAGATACGCAGTATTTT.

V is TRBV29-1 and J is TRBJ1-2; D unclear. The CDR3 is 14 amino acids. Germline CDR1 and CDR2: SQVTM and ANQGSEA. V lost 4 bases to trimming and J lost 5 bases, with 17 bases between them. CDR3: CSVVFLPGRYGYTF. The CDR3 coding sequence is TGCAGCGTTGTCTTCCTGCCCGGGAGATATGGCTACACCTTC.

This clonotype appeared a few times. The chain couples TRBV25-1 to TRBJ2-7; D is undetermined. Germline V CDR1 and CDR2: MGHDK, SYGVNS. The V end was cut by 11 bases, the J end by 9 bases, with 20 bases between. This CDR3 spans 12 amino acids. CDR3 residues: CAGRLRILPQYF. The CDR3 DNA is TGTGCCGGTCGCCTCCGGATCCTCCCGCAGTACTTC.

The gene calls are TRBV20-1 and TRBJ2-5; 9 bases fit TRBD1. Germline assignment: CDR1 DFQATT and CDR2 SNEGSKA (reference sequence). The trim removed 3 bases at V and 2 bases at J, leaving 7 bases unmatched. This CDR3 is built from 15 residues. The CDR3 here is CSASYGTGIQETQYF. The CDR3 nucleotides are TGCAGTGCTAGTTACGGGACAGGGATTCAAGAGACCCAGTACTTC.

The chain employs TRBV5-1 and TRBJ2-3; TRBD1 matches 8 bases. The germline V gene encodes CDR1 SGHRS and CDR2 YFSETQ. The CDR3 runs 15 residues. The trim removed 2 bases at V and 5 bases at J, leaving 7 bases unmatched. CDR3 sequence: CASSFPGGAEDTQYF. The CDR3 DNA is TGCGCCAGCAGCTTCCCAGGGGGCGCAGAAGATACGCAGTATTTT.

In its sample, this clonotype was seen many times. The V call is TRBV29-1, the J call TRBJ2-5; the D call may be TRBD1 or TRBD2 (5 bases each). There are 16 residues in the CDR3. V was trimmed by 2 bases and J by 5 bases, leaving 21 bases between them. Looked up from germline, CDR1 is SQVTM and CDR2 is ANQGSEA. CDR3 loop: CSVERGSRALRETQYF. CDR3 bases: TGCAGCGTTGAAAGAGGGTCCAGGGCTTTACGGGAGACCCAGTACTTC.

The chain uses TRBV2 and TRBJ2-2, with D perhaps matching TRBD1 (6 bases). Trimming shortened V by 6 bases and J by 6 bases, and 20 bases separated the two germline ends. The CDR3 loop spans 16 amino acids. From germline, CDR1 is SNHLY and CDR2 FYNNEI. The CDR3 DNA follows: TGTGCCAGCAGCCCCGGACAGTCTATTTACGCCGGGGAGCTGTTTTTT. This encodes CASSPGQSIYAGELFF. Complete variable domain (other parts from reference TRBV2 and TRBJ2-2): EPEVTQTPSHQVTQMGQEVILRCVPISNHLYFYWYRQILGQKVEFLVSFYNNEISEKSEIFDDQFSVERPDGSNFTLKIRSTKLEDSAMYFCASSPGQSIYAGELFFGEGSRLTVL.

This clonotype was observed many times. The chain uses TRBV6-1 and TRBJ2-3; D ambiguous. The V gene lost 6 bases and the J gene lost 0 bases, with 7 bases spanning the gap. The germline gives CDR1 MNHNS, CDR2 SASEGT. The CDR3 is made up of 13 amino acids. The CDR3 reads CASRTGSTDTQYF. The CDR3 coding sequence is TGTGCCAGCAGGACCGGGAGCACAGATACGCAGTATTTT.

This clonotype appeared a few times. The rearrangement joins TRBV20-1 to TRBJ1-5; D is uncertain. The V end lost 7 bases, the J end lost 0 bases, and 10 bases lay between the germline ends. CDR3 size: 13 residues. Germline lookup yields CDR1 DFQATT and CDR2 SNEGSKA (reference sequence). As DNA, the CDR3 is TGCAGTGTAGGCGCTTATAGCAATCAGCCCCAGCATTTT. As protein: CSVGAYSNQPQHF.

The V and J genes are TRBV29-1 and TRBJ2-7, with 10 bases fitting TRBD1. CDR1 SQVTM and CDR2 ANQGSEA come from the germline V gene. Trimming cost V 1 base and J 3 bases; bases outside gene matches: 0. This CDR3 spans 13 amino acids. CDR3: CSVEGTGGYEQYF. The CDR3 DNA is TGCAGCGTTGAAGGGACAGGGGGCTACGAGCAGTACTTC.

The genes are TRBV20-1 and TRBJ2-7, with 8 positions matching TRBD1. Unmatched junction bases numbered 9, after V lost 5 bases and J lost 6 bases. The CDR3 is 13 residues long. Germline V gene sequence: CDR1 DFQATT, CDR2 SNEGSKA (reference sequence). CDR3 residues: CSAHRTGPSEQYF. The CDR3 DNA follows: TGCAGTGCTCATAGGACAGGGCCCTCCGAGCAGTACTTC.

This chain links TRBV7-2 with TRBJ2-7; possibly TRBD1 or TRBD2 for D (6 bases each). This CDR3 has 13 residues. CDR1 and CDR2 from the germline V gene are SGHTA and FQGNSA. Trimming pared 8 bases from V and 2 bases from J, leaving 13 bases between. This CDR3 reads CASGRGGPYEQYF. The CDR3 DNA is TGTGCCAGCGGGAGAGGGGGGCCCTACGAGCAGTACTTC.